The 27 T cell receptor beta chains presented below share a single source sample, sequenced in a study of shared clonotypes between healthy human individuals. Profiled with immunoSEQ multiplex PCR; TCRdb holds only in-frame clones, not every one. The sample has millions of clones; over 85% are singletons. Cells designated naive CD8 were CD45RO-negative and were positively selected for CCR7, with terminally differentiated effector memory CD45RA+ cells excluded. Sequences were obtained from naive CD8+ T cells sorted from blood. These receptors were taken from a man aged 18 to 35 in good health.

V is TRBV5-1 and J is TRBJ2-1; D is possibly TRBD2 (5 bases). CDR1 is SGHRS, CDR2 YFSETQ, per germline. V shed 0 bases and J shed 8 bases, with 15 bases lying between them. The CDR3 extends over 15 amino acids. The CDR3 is CASSLGLASNYEQFF. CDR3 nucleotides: TGCGCCAGCAGCTTGGGATTGGCTAGCAACTATGAGCAGTTCTTC. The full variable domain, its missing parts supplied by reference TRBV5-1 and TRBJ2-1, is KAGVTQTPRYLIKTRGQQVTLSCSPISGHRSVSWYQQTPGQGLQFLFEYFSETQRNKGNFPGRFSGRQFSNSRSEMNVSTLELGDSALYLCASSLGLASNYEQFFGPGTRLTVL.

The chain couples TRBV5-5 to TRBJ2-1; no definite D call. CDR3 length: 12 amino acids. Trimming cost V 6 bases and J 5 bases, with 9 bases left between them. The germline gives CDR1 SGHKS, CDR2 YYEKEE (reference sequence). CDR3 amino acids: CASTKDDNEQFF. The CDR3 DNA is TGTGCCAGCACCAAGGACGACAATGAGCAGTTCTTC.

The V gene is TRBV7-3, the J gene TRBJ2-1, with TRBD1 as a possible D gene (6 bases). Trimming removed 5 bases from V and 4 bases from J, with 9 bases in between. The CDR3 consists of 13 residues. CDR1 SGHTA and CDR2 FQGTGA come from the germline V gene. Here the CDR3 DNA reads TGTGCCAGCAGCCAAGGGGGATACAATGAGCAGTTCTTC. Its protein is CASSQGGYNEQFF.

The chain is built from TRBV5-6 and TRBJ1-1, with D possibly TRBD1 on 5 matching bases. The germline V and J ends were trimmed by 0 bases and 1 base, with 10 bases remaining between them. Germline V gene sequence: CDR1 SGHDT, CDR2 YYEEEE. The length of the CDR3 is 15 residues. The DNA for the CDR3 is TGTGCCAGCAGCTTGGATCCAGGGTCGAACACTGAAGCTTTCTTT. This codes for CASSLDPGSNTEAFF.

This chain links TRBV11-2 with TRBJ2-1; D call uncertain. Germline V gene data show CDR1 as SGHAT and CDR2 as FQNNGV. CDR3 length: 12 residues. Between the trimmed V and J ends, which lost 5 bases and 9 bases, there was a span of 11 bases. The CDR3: CASSHDRAEQFF. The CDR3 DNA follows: TGTGCCAGCAGCCACGACCGGGCTGAGCAGTTCTTC.

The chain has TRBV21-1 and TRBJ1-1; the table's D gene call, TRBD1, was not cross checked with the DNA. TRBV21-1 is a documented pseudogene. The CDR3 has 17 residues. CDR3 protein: CASSNPRGWDRNTEAFF. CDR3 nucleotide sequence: TGTGCCAGCAGCAACCCTCGGGGATGGGACAGGAACACTGAAGCTTTCTTT.

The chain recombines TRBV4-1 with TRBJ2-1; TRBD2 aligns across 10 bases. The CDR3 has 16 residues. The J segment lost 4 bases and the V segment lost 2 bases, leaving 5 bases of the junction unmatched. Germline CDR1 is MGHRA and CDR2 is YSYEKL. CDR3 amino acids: CASSQPTSGAYNEQFF. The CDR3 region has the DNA TGCGCCAGCAGCCAACCTACTAGCGGGGCTTACAATGAGCAGTTCTTC.

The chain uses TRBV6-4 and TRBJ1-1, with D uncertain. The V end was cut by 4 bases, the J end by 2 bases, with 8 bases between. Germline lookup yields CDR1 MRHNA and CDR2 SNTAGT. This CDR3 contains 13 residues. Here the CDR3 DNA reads TGTGCCAGCAGTGTGGGGATCAACACTGAAGCTTTCTTT. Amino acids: CASSVGINTEAFF.

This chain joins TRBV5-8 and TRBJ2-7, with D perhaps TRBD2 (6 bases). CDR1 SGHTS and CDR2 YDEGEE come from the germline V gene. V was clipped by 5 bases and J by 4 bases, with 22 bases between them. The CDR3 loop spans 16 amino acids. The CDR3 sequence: CASRSSGTPSPYEQYF. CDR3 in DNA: TGTGCCAGCAGGTCATCCGGGACTCCCTCTCCGTACGAGCAGTACTTC.

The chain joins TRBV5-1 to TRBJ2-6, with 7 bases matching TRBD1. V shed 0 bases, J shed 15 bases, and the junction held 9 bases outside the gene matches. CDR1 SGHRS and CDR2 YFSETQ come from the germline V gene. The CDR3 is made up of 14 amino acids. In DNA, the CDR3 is TGCGCCAGCAGCTTGGGACAGGGTAATACGGCCCTGACTTTC. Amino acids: CASSLGQGNTALTF.

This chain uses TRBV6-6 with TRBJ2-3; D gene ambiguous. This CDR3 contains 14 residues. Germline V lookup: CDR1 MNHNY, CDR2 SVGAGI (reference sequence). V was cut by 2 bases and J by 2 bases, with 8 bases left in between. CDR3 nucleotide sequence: TGTGCCAGCAGTTACCTGACTTCCACAGATACGCAGTATTTT. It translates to CASSYLTSTDTQYF.

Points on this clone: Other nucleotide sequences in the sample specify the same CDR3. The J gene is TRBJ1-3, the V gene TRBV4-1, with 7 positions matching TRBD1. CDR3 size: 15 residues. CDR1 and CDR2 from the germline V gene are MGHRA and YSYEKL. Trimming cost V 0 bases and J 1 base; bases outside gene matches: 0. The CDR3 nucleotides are TGCGCCAGCAGCCAAGACAGGGGGTCTGGAAACACCATATATTTT. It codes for CASSQDRGSGNTIYF.

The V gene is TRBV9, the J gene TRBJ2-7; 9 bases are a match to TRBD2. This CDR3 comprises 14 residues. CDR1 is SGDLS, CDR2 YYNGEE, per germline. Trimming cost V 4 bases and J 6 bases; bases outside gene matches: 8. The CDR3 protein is CASSLVAGVGEQYF. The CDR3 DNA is TGTGCCAGCAGCCTTGTAGCGGGAGTGGGCGAGCAGTACTTC.

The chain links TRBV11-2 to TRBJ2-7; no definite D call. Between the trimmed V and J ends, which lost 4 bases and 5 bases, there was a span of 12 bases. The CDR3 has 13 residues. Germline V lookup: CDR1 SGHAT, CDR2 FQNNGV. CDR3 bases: TGTGCCAGCAGCTGGGCCCAAGGGCACGAGCAGTACTTC. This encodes CASSWAQGHEQYF.

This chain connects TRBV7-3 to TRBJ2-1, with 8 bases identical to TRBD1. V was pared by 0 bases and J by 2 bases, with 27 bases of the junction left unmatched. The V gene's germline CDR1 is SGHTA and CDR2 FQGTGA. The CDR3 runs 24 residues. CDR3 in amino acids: CASSLTKVGDRTGPNFFTYNEQFF. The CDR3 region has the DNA TGTGCCAGCAGCTTAACTAAGGTCGGTGATAGGACAGGGCCTAATTTTTTCACCTACAATGAGCAGTTCTTC. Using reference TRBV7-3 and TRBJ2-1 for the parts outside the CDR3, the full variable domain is GAGVSQTPSNKVTEKGKYVELRCDPISGHTALYWYRQSLGQGPEFLIYFQGTGAADDSGLPNDRFFAVRPEGSVSTLKIQRTERGDSAVYLCASSLTKVGDRTGPNFFTYNEQFFGPGTRLTVL.

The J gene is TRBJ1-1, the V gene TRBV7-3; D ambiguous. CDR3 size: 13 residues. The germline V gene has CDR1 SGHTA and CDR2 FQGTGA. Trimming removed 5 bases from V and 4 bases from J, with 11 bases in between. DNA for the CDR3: TGTGCCAGCAGCCTGGACCTGGGCACTGAAGCTTTCTTT. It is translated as CASSLDLGTEAFF.

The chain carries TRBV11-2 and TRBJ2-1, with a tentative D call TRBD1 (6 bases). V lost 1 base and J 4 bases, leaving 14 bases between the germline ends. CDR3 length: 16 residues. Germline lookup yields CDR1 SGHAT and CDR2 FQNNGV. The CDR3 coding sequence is TGTGCCAGCAGCTTAGGGGTCACAGGGCTTTACAATGAGCAGTTCTTC. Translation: CASSLGVTGLYNEQFF.

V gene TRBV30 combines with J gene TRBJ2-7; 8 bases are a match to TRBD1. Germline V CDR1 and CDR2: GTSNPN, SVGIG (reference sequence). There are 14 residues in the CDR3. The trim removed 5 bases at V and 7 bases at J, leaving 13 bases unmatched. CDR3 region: CAWDPGTGYGEQYF. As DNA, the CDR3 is TGTGCCTGGGACCCGGGGACAGGCTACGGAGAGCAGTACTTC.

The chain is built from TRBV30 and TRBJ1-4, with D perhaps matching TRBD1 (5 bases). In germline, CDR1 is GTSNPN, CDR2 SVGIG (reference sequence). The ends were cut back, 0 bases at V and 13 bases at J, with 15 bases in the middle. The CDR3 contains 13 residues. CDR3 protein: CAWSVTSQGGLFF. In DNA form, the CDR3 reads TGTGCCTGGAGTGTCACTTCCCAGGGAGGACTGTTTTTT.

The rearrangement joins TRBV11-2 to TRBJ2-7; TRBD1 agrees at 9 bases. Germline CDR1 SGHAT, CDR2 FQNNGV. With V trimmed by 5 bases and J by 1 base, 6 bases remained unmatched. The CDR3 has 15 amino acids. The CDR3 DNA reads TGTGCCAGCAGCATCCGGACAGGGGATTCCTACGAGCAGTACTTC. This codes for CASSIRTGDSYEQYF.

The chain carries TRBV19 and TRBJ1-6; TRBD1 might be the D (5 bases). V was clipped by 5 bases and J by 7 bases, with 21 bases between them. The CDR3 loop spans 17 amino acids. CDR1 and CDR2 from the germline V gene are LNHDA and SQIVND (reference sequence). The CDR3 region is CASSATGNTGLNSPLHF. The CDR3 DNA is TGTGCCAGTAGTGCCACCGGCAATACAGGCCTCAATTCACCCCTCCACTTT.

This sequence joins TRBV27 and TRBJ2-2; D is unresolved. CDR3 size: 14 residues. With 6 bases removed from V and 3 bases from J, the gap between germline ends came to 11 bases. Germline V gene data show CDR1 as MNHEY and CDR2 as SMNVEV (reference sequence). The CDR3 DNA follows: TGTGCCAGCAGCCAACACTTATACACCGGGGAGCTGTTTTTT. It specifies CASSQHLYTGELFF.

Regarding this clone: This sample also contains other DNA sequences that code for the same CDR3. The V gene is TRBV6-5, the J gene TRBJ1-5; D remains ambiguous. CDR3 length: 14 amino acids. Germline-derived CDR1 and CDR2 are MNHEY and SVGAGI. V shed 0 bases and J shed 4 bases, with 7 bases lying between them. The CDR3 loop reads CASSYSEGNQPQHF. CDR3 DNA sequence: TGTGCCAGCAGTTACTCAGAAGGTAATCAGCCCCAGCATTTT.

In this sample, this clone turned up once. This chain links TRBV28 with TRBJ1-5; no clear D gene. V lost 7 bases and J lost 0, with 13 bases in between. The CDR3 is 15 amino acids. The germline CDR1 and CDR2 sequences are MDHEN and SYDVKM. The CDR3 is CASNMAYLSNQPQHF. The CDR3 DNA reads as TGTGCCAGCAATATGGCTTACCTTAGCAATCAGCCCCAGCATTTT.

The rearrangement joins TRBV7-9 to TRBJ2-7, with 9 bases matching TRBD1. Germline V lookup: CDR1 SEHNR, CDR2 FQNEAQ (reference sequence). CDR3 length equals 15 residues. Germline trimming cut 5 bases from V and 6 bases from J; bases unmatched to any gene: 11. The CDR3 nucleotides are TGTGCCAGCAGCCTTACAGGGGGCGAAGTCTCCGAGCAGTACTTC. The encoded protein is CASSLTGGEVSEQYF.

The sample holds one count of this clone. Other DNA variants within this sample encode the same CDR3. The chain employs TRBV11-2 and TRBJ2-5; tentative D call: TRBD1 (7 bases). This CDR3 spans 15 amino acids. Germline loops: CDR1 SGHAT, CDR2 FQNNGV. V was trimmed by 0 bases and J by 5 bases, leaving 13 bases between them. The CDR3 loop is CASSLELSGGETQYF. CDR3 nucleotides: TGTGCCAGCAGCTTAGAATTATCAGGGGGGGAGACCCAGTACTTC.

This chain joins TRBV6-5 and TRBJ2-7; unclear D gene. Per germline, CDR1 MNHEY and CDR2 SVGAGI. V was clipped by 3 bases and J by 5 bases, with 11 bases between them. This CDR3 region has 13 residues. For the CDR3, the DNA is TGTGCCAGCAGTTATTTCGCAAGGGACGAGCAGTACTTC. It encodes CASSYFARDEQYF.